A selection of T cell receptor beta chains follows, all from one sample in a study of blood T cell repertoires in COVID-19. The table came from immunoSEQ multiplex PCR; TCRdb's copy has only in-frame clones and leaves some out. The sample lists fewer than 85,000 clones; more than 80% were seen once. The sequenced sample was peripheral blood. The receptors here all came from a man of 80 years or more with acute or convalescent COVID-19. Each CDR3 is given with its conserved first and last residue. A D gene is named only where the DNA matches it firmly. The size field is filled for only some rows; it gives once, few, many or a size class.

clone size	D gene	V gene	J gene	CDR3 DNA	CDR3 protein
few	TRBD1	TRBV28	TRBJ1-2	TGTGCCAGCAGTCCGACCGGGACAGGGTATGGAAACTATGGCTACACCTTC	CASSPTGTGYGNYGYTF
NA	NA	TRBV28	TRBJ2-5	TGTGCCAGCAGCCCCCGGGGGGCGCTACGACAAGAGACCCAGTACTTC	CASSPRGALRQETQYF
NA	NA	TRBV18	TRBJ2-4	TGTGCCAGCTCACCACCTGAGCAGGAAAACATTCAGTACTTC	CASSPPEQENIQYF
NA	NA	TRBV18	TRBJ1-2	TGTGCCAGCCACTCCTCCCGGGACACGGCCGGCTACACCTTC	CASHSSRDTAGYTF
NA	NA	TRBV5-6	TRBJ2-3	TGTGCCAGCAGCTTGGTGTCCCTCACAGATACGCAGTATTTT	CASSLVSLTDTQYF
NA	TRBD1	TRBV29-1	TRBJ2-7	TGCAGCGTGGGAGGGACAGGGGCCCACGAGCAGTACTTC	CSVGGTGAHEQYF
few	NA	TRBV10-1	TRBJ2-3	TGCGCCAGCAGTGCTGAGGGCCGGTCAGATACGCAGTATTTT	CASSAEGRSDTQYF
NA	TRBD1	TRBV7-3	TRBJ1-2	TGTGCCAGCAGCTTCAACAGGGGAGATGGCTACACCTTC	CASSFNRGDGYTF
NA	TRBD1	TRBV27	TRBJ1-1	TGTGCCAGCAGTTTAAGTTTATACAGGGGGCAACCTGAAGCTTTCTTT	CASSLSLYRGQPEAFF
NA	NA	TRBV6-5	TRBJ1-2	TGTGCCAGCAGTCCAACGGGGATTGGAAGCACTGGCTACACCTTC	CASSPTGIGSTGYTF
NA	TRBD2	TRBV19	TRBJ2-7	TGTGCCAGTAGCACACCCCGACGGGGGGTTAACGACGAGCAGTACTTC	CASSTPRRGVNDEQYF
NA	TRBD1	TRBV28	TRBJ1-2	TGTGCCAGCAGTTCCTCGACAGGGGGCTGGGGCTACACCTTC	CASSSSTGGWGYTF
NA	NA	TRBV28	TRBJ2-5	TGTGCCAGCAGTCCCCCCCCTAAATGGCGGGAAGAGACCCAGTACTTC	CASSPPPKWREETQYF
NA	NA	TRBV5-4	TRBJ2-5	TGTGCCAGCAGCTTGGGCCCCGGACCGGGGGAAGAGACCCAGTACTTC	CASSLGPGPGEETQYF
NA	NA	TRBV6-4	TRBJ1-1	TGTGCCAGCAGTTCCACAGGGTTGAACACTGAAGCTTTCTTT	CASSSTGLNTEAFF